This TCR beta chain comes out of a study of response to subunit inactivated influenza vaccine. Overall study results and limits: Every seasonal influenza vaccination brings in few new T cells, the authors suggested.

As regards this clonotype: Its antigen is still unknown.

In TCRdb, the RT-PCR reads were re-called with MiXCR into one record per CDR3 protein. The sample lists 800,000 or so distinct CDR3 sequences, 21% occurring once. Sequencing used PBMCs from blood, obtained about 5 days after vaccination. This TCR was sampled from a man in his forties or fifties who received an inactivated influenza vaccine.

CDR3 amino acids: CASSLSPSRGYTF. For the CDR3, the DNA is TGCGCCAGCAGCTTGTCCCCCTCTCGGGGCTACACCTTC. This chain joins TRBV5-1 and TRBJ1-2; D gene unclear. Trimming shortened V by 1 base and J by 8 bases, and 12 bases separated the two germline ends. The CDR3 covers 13 residues. Looked up from germline, CDR1 is SGHRS and CDR2 is YFSETQ.